The present T cell receptor beta chain was sequenced within a study of early T cells in non-severe SARS-CoV-2 infection. Study background: From unsorted whole blood, bulk RNA was sequenced, and the chains remained unpaired.

The V gene lost 6 bases and the J gene lost 4 bases, with 9 bases spanning the gap. The CDR3 sequence is 12 residues long. Germline lookup yields CDR1 WSHSY and CDR2 SAAADI. General observations from the study: Using VDJdb, the matching emphasized anti-spike CD8 responses while missing private and CD4 specificities.

The table lists this clonotype with many counts. Antigen specificity is unknown. Individual cDNA molecules were tagged with unique molecular identifiers. TCRdb re-called the 5' RACE reads through MiXCR, storing one row per CDR3 protein. Of 30,000 to 40,000 distinct CDR3 sequences listed, about 5% are singletons. The specimen sequenced was whole blood. The receptor comes from an adult who was a healthcare worker with PCR-confirmed SARS-CoV-2 infection or an uninfected control (not recorded which). V is TRBV10-2 and J is TRBJ1-1; maybe TRBD1 (5 bases). The CDR3 reads CASRGGITEAFF. The CDR3 region has the DNA TGCGCCAGCAGGGGGGGAATCACTGAAGCTTTCTTT.